Following are 28 T cell receptor beta chains from one sample sequenced in a study of early T cells in non-severe SARS-CoV-2 infection. TCRdb called the 5' RACE reads again in MiXCR, with one record for every CDR3 protein. The sample consists of 98,000 or so distinct CDR3 sequences, around 10% of them appearing once. The sequenced material came from whole blood. These receptor sequences come from an adult who was a healthcare worker with PCR-confirmed SARS-CoV-2 infection or an uninfected control (not recorded which).

This clonotype occurred a few times. The chain uses TRBV7-2 and TRBJ2-5; 8 bases fit TRBD2. V lost 5 bases to trimming and J lost 8 bases; unmatched junction nucleotides: 7. CDR1 and CDR2 from the germline V gene are SGHTA and FQGNSA. The CDR3 runs to 13 residues. Written as DNA, the CDR3 is TGTGCCAGCAGCCTCTCTACTAGCGGTACCCAGTACTTC. This translates into CASSLSTSGTQYF.

This clonotype showed up just a few times. Likely a read error: the CDR3 ends without its conserved phenylalanine or tryptophan. The V call is TRBV20-1, the J call TRBJ1-1; the match to TRBD1 covers 10 bases. Germline V gene sequence: CDR1 DFQATT, CDR2 SNEGSKA (reference sequence). The J segment lost 7 bases and the V segment lost 6 bases, leaving 5 bases of the junction unmatched. This CDR3 is built from 12 residues. The DNA for the CDR3 is TGCAGTGCCCCAGGACAGGGGGTTGAAGCTTTCTCT. This codes for CSAPGQGVEAFS.

This clonotype has at least ten counts. The chain is built from TRBV7-9 and TRBJ2-7; the D is unclear. Germline loops: CDR1 SEHNR, CDR2 FQNEAQ (reference sequence). V lost 5 bases and J 2 bases, leaving 16 bases between the germline ends. The CDR3 covers 15 residues. CDR3: CASSPRRNGAYEQYF. DNA of the CDR3: TGTGCCAGCAGCCCACGACGTAATGGGGCCTACGAGCAGTACTTC.

This clonotype came up a few times. V and J are TRBV12-3 or TRBV12-4 and TRBJ2-1; 8 bases align to TRBD2. The CDR3 is 14 amino acids. With V trimmed by 2 bases and J by 8 bases, 5 bases remained unmatched. The CDR3 loop is CASSLSGGEDEQFF. The DNA of the CDR3 is TGTGCCAGCAGTTTATCGGGGGGGGAGGATGAGCAGTTCTTC.

There are a few counts of this clonotype. This chain connects TRBV4-2 to TRBJ1-6; D ambiguous. The germline CDR1 and CDR2 sequences are LGHNA and YNFKEQ. The V end lost 4 bases, the J end lost 8 bases, and 9 bases lay between the germline ends. CDR3 length equals 13 residues. The CDR3 loop is CASSRLSDSPLHF. Here the CDR3 DNA reads TGTGCCAGCAGCCGGTTAAGCGATTCACCCCTCCACTTT.

The sample holds many counts of this clonotype. The chain has TRBV28 and TRBJ2-7; 7 nucleotides line up with TRBD1. Per germline, CDR1 MDHEN and CDR2 SYDVKM. V was pared by 6 bases and J by 3 bases, with 11 bases of the junction left unmatched. The CDR3 sequence is 15 residues long. In nucleotides, the CDR3 is TGTGCCAGCAGCCGAGCAGGGGGACAGCACTACGAGCAGTACTTC. As protein: CASSRAGGQHYEQYF. Supplemented by reference TRBV28 and TRBJ2-7, the full variable domain reads DVKVTQSSRYLVKRTGEKVFLECVQDMDHENMFWYRQDPGLGLRLIYFSYDVKMKEKGDIPEGYSVSREKKERFSLILESASTNQTSMYLCASSRAGGQHYEQYFGPGTRLTVT.

The sample holds a few counts of this clonotype. The chain carries TRBV7-9 and TRBJ2-5; 8 bases are a match to TRBD2. Germline V gene data show CDR1 as SEHNR and CDR2 as FQNEAQ (reference sequence). J lost 4 bases, V lost 5 bases, and 9 bases had no gene match. The CDR3 is made up of 15 amino acids. CDR3 DNA sequence: TGTGCCAGCAGCCAGGGGACTAGTGAGGGAGAGACCCAGTACTTC. It is translated as CASSQGTSEGETQYF. The full variable domain, rest sourced from reference TRBV7-9 and TRBJ2-5, is DTGVSQNPRHKITKRGQNVTFRCDPISEHNRLYWYRQTLGQGPEFLTYFQNEAQLEKSRLLSDRFSAERPKGSFSTLEIQRTEQGDSAMYLCASSQGTSEGETQYFGPGTRLLVL.

V gene TRBV7-3 combines with J gene TRBJ1-1; no definite D call. V lost 1 base and J lost 6, with 15 bases in between. The CDR3 is 15 amino acids. Germline V lookup: CDR1 SGHTA, CDR2 FQGTGA. CDR3 sequence reads: CASSLSSNWHAEAFF. CDR3 coding DNA: TGTGCCAGCAGCTTAAGTTCAAACTGGCACGCTGAAGCTTTCTTT.

The V and J genes are TRBV12-3 or TRBV12-4 and TRBJ2-5; 8 bases fit TRBD1. V lost 8 bases, J lost 6 bases, and 8 bases stayed unmatched. This CDR3 comprises 13 residues. The CDR3: CASLMDRDKTQYF. The CDR3 DNA reads TGTGCCAGCCTGATGGACAGGGATAAGACCCAGTACTTC.

This clonotype was observed a few times. V usage is TRBV12-3 or TRBV12-4 and J usage is TRBJ2-1; 9 bases match TRBD1. V shed 5 bases, J shed 2 bases, and the junction held 4 bases outside the gene matches. This CDR3 has 15 amino acids. CDR3 protein: CASSPNRGPYNEQFF. The CDR3, as DNA: TGTGCCAGCAGTCCTAACAGGGGGCCCTACAATGAGCAGTTCTTC.

At least ten counts were recorded for this clonotype. The J gene is TRBJ2-7, the V gene TRBV7-6; 7 nucleotides match TRBD2. The V segment lost 5 bases and the J segment 1 base; nucleotides outside the gene matches: 5. The germline V gene encodes CDR1 SGHVS and CDR2 FNYEAQ. This CDR3 contains 14 residues. The CDR3: CASSGEAGSYEQYF. CDR3 DNA sequence: TGTGCCAGCAGCGGAGAAGCGGGGTCCTACGAGCAGTACTTC. Full variable domain (remainder filled in from reference TRBV7-6 and TRBJ2-7): GAGVSQSPRYKVTKRGQDVALRCDPISGHVSLYWYRQALGQGPEFLTYFNYEAQQDKSGLPNDRFSAERPEGSISTLTIQRTEQRDSAMYRCASSGEAGSYEQYFGPGTRLTVT.

The genes are TRBV27 and TRBJ2-7; TRBD1 agrees at 7 bases. J gave up 5 bases and V 1 base, and 17 bases lay outside the gene matches. CDR1 MNHEY and CDR2 SMNVEV come from the germline V gene (reference sequence). The CDR3 totals 18 residues. CDR3 sequence reads: CASSLFPLLWRGGHEQYF. In nucleotides, the CDR3 is TGTGCCAGCAGTTTATTCCCCCTCCTCTGGAGAGGGGGCCACGAGCAGTACTTC.

V gene TRBV29-1 combines with J gene TRBJ2-4; 7 nucleotides agree with TRBD2. Trimming at V came to 7 bases and at J to 3 bases, leaving 6 bases not matched to a gene. The CDR3 length is 13 residues. Germline values: CDR1 SQVTM, CDR2 ANQGSEA. The CDR3 region is CSARGTIKNIQYF. In DNA form, the CDR3 reads TGCAGCGCCCGCGGGACTATCAAAAACATTCAGTACTTC.

A few counts support this clonotype. The chain employs TRBV10-2 and TRBJ1-5; perhaps TRBD1 as D (5 bases). The CDR3 is made up of 15 amino acids. Trimming removed 4 bases from V and 1 base from J, with 11 bases in between. Germline lookup yields CDR1 WSHSY and CDR2 SAAADI. The CDR3 is CASSVGRTSNQPQHF. The CDR3 DNA reads as TGCGCCAGCAGTGTCGGCAGGACAAGCAATCAGCCCCAGCATTTT.

This clonotype is classed as medium-sized (0.01 to 0.1%). The chain has TRBV20-1 and TRBJ2-1; TRBD2 aligns across 11 bases. The junction had 7 bases not matched to a gene; V was cut back by 3 bases and J by 3 bases. Germline lookup yields CDR1 DFQATT and CDR2 SNEGSKA (reference sequence). The CDR3 is 16 residues long. CDR3 amino acids: CSASPPGTSGYNEQFF. CDR3 DNA: TGCAGTGCTAGCCCACCCGGGACTAGCGGCTACAATGAGCAGTTCTTC.

This clonotype was seen repeatedly, ten times or more. This chain uses TRBV29-1 with TRBJ2-5; maybe TRBD2 (6 bases). V lost 5 bases and J lost 2, with 9 bases in between. In germline, CDR1 is SQVTM, CDR2 ANQGSEA. The CDR3 runs 12 residues. Written as DNA, the CDR3 is TGCAGCGTTTCCCGGGAGCAAGAGACCCAGTACTTC. Amino acid sequence: CSVSREQETQYF.

This clonotype was seen at least ten times. The chain recombines TRBV20-1 with TRBJ1-5; TRBD1 agrees at 7 bases. The V and J ends lost 6 bases and 7 bases, in that order; junction bases with no gene match: 15. Germline CDR1 and CDR2: DFQATT and SNEGSKA (reference sequence). The CDR3 loop spans 15 amino acids. CDR3: CSATHGDRAIQPQHF. The CDR3 DNA sequence: TGCAGTGCAACACACGGAGACAGGGCTATCCAGCCCCAGCATTTT.

This clonotype occurred a few times. The chain carries TRBV3-1 and TRBJ2-1; weak D call: TRBD2 (5 bases). Deletions cut 0 bases from V and 5 bases from J, with 14 bases between. CDR1 LGHDT and CDR2 YNNKEL come from the germline V gene (reference sequence). This CDR3 is 16 amino acids long. In nucleotides, the CDR3 is TGTGCCAGCAGCCAAGAGATCCTAGCAGGCAACAATGAGCAGTTCTTC. Its protein is CASSQEILAGNNEQFF.

This clonotype occurred many times. The chain links TRBV11-2 to TRBJ1-2, with TRBD1 identical over 8 bases. CDR1 is SGHAT, CDR2 FQNNGV, per germline. The V and J ends lost 5 bases and 5 bases, in that order; junction bases with no gene match: 7. The CDR3 extends over 14 amino acids. The CDR3 DNA sequence: TGTGCCAGCAGCCCCACCCGACAGGGGTATGGCTACACCTTC. This sequence encodes CASSPTRQGYGYTF.

J is TRBJ1-2 and V is TRBV19, with D possibly TRBD1 on 6 matching bases. The CDR3 loop spans 16 amino acids. Trimming stripped 3 bases from V and 2 bases from J, with 16 bases between. Germline V gene lookup returns CDR1 LNHDA and CDR2 SQIVND (reference sequence). The CDR3 spells CASSILHRDGNYGYTF. The CDR3 nucleotides read TGTGCCAGTAGTATTCTCCACAGGGACGGCAACTATGGCTACACCTTC.

This chain joins TRBV6-1 and TRBJ2-4, with D possibly TRBD2 on 5 matching bases. Trimming cost V 4 bases and J 5 bases, with 6 bases left between them. The CDR3 is 12 amino acids. Germline CDR1 MNHNS, CDR2 SASEGT. The CDR3 region is CASSAGENIQYF. The CDR3 bases are TGTGCCAGCAGTGCCGGGGAAAACATTCAGTACTTC.

This clonotype was seen at least ten times. The rearrangement joins TRBV29-1 to TRBJ1-1, with a tentative D call TRBD1 (5 bases). From germline, CDR1 is SQVTM and CDR2 ANQGSEA. Trimming left V 6 bases short and J 5 bases short, with 7 bases between. The CDR3 extends over 10 amino acids. CDR3 region: CSVRQTEAFF. CDR3 in DNA: TGCAGCGTCCGACAGACTGAAGCTTTCTTT.

The genes are TRBV28 and TRBJ2-2; 7 nucleotides align to TRBD2. CDR1 and CDR2 from the germline V gene are MDHEN and SYDVKM. The V gene end was trimmed by 6 bases and the J gene end by 7 bases; junction bases not matched to a gene: 11. This CDR3 is built from 15 residues. Here the CDR3 reads CASSPWGGDGGELFF. In DNA form, the CDR3 reads TGTGCCAGCAGCCCCTGGGGAGGGGACGGCGGGGAGCTGTTTTTT.

The rearrangement links TRBV29-1 to TRBJ2-7; D might be TRBD1 or TRBD2, each matching 5 bases. V was trimmed by 4 bases and J by 4 bases, leaving 8 bases between them. The CDR3 is 11 amino acids. Germline V gives CDR1 SQVTM, CDR2 ANQGSEA. The CDR3 spells CSVAEGYEQYF. CDR3 DNA: TGCAGCGTTGCTGAGGGGTACGAGCAGTACTTC.

This clonotype was seen repeatedly, ten times or more. The chain carries TRBV7-3 and TRBJ2-1; TRBD2 matches at 15 bases. The CDR3 sequence is 18 residues long. Losses at the gene ends were 6 bases for V and 1 base for J; bases not matched to a gene: 7. Germline V gene sequence: CDR1 SGHTA, CDR2 FQGTGA. The CDR3 DNA reads TGTGCCAGCAGGGGCCCGGGACTAGCGGGAGGATCCTACAATGAGCAGTTCTTC. Translation gives CASRGPGLAGGSYNEQFF.

V and J are TRBV18 and TRBJ2-5; the match to TRBD1 covers 10 bases. The CDR3 consists of 13 residues. Losses at the gene ends were 7 bases for V and 6 bases for J; bases not matched to a gene: 5. Germline V lookup: CDR1 KGHSH, CDR2 LQKENI. The CDR3: CASLSDRGKTQYF. The CDR3 nucleotides read TGTGCCAGCTTATCGGACAGGGGGAAGACCCAGTACTTC.

This clonotype came up a few times. The chain links TRBV7-9 to TRBJ1-1; 7 positions match TRBD1. Germline lookup yields CDR1 SEHNR and CDR2 FQNEAQ (reference sequence). This CDR3 has 14 residues. Unmatched junction bases numbered 7, after V lost 5 bases and J lost 4 bases. CDR3 loop: CASSPRQGRTEAFF. The DNA for the CDR3 is TGTGCCAGCAGCCCCAGACAGGGTCGCACTGAAGCTTTCTTT. Full variable domain (missing parts from reference TRBV7-9 and TRBJ1-1): DTGVSQNPRHKITKRGQNVTFRCDPISEHNRLYWYRQTLGQGPEFLTYFQNEAQLEKSRLLSDRFSAERPKGSFSTLEIQRTEQGDSAMYLCASSPRQGRTEAFFGQGTRLTVV.

This chain joins TRBV5-4 and TRBJ2-5, with D possibly matching TRBD1 (5 bases). Germline values: CDR1 SGHNT, CDR2 YYREEE (reference sequence). V gave up 1 base and J gave up 2 bases, with 9 bases separating them. This CDR3 spans 14 amino acids. CDR3 nucleotide sequence: TGTGCCAGCAGCTTGAGTGGGGCGCAAGAGACCCAGTACTTC. Its protein is CASSLSGAQETQYF.